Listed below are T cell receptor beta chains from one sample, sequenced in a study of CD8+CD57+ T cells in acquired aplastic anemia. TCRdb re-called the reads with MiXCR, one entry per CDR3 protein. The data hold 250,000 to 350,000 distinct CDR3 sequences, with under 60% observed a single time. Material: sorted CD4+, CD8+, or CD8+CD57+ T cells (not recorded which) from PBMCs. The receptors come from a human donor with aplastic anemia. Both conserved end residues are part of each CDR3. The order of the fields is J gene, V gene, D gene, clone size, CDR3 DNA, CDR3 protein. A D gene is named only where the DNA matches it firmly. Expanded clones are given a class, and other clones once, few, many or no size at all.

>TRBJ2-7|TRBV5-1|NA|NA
TGCGCCAGCAGCTTGGGGGACAACCTCTACGAGCAGTACTTC
CASSLGDNLYEQYF
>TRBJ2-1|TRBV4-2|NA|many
TGTGCCAGCAGCCTTGGGTTAACGGCTGAGCAGTTCTTC
CASSLGLTAEQFF
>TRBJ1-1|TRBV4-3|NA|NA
TGCGCCAGCAGCCAAGTCAGGAGCACCGAAGCTTTCTTT
CASSQVRSTEAFF
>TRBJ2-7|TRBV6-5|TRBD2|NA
TGTGCCAGCAGATCAAGCGGGAGGCCCTCCTACGAGCAGTACTTC
CASRSSGRPSYEQYF
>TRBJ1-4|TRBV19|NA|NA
TGTGCCAGTAGTATGTCCTTTGCGGGTAATGAAAAACTGTTTTTT
CASSMSFAGNEKLFF
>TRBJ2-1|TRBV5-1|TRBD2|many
TGCGCCAGCAGCTCAATGACTAGCGGGGGGGACAATGAGCAGTTCTTC
CASSSMTSGGDNEQFF
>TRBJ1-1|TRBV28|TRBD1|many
TGTGCCAGCAGTTTGGGACAGTACGTGGCTGAAGCTTTCTTT
CASSLGQYVAEAFF
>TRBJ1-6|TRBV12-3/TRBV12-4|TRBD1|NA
TGTGCCAGCAGTTTAGGGTTGACAGGGAGGAATTCACCCCTCCACTTT
CASSLGLTGRNSPLHF
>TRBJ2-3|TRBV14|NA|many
TGTGCCAGCAGCCCCCGGGGGAGAAAGGTAGATACGCAGTATTTT
CASSPRGRKVDTQYF
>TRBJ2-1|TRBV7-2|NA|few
TGTGCCAGCAGCTTAGCGCAGAGGGGGGACAATGAGCAGTTCTTC
CASSLAQRGDNEQFF
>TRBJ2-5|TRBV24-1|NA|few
TGTGCCACCAGTGACTCGGGGCTGGAGACCCAGTACTTC
CATSDSGLETQYF
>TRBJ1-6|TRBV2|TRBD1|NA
TGTGCCAGCATAGGACAGGGAGTCTCACCCCTCCACTTT
CASIGQGVSPLHF
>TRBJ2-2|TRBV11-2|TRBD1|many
TGTGCCAGCAGCCGATATGGTGGACAGGGGACGGCCGGGGAGCTGTTTTTT
CASSRYGGQGTAGELFF
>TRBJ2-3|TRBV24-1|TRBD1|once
TGTGCCACCAGTGATCCCGGACAGGGGCCAGATACGCAGTATTTT
CATSDPGQGPDTQYF
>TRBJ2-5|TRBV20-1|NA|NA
TGCAGTGCCACGGACGAGACCCAGTACTTC
CSATDETQYF
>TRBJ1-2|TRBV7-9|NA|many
TGTGCCAGCAGCTCAGAAAACTATGGCTACACCTTC
CASSSENYGYTF
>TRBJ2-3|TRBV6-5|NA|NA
TGTGCCAGCATTCTACCCGGGACGTTTTACACAGATACGCAGTATTTT
CASILPGTFYTDTQYF
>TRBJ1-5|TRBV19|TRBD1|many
TGTGCCAGTAGTATTTTCCGGGACAGGCCCAATCAGCCCCAGCATTTT
CASSIFRDRPNQPQHF
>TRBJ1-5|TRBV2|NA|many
TGTGCCAGCAGTGTGAGTTTAATACAGGGCGGAACGAATCAGCCCCAGCATTTT
CASSVSLIQGGTNQPQHF
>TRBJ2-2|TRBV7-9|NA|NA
TGTGCCAGCAGCTTAGAGGTGGGGGCCGGGGAGCTGTTTTTT
CASSLEVGAGELFF
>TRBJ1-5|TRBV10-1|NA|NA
TGCGCCAGCAGTGACGGGGGTGGCGAGCAGCCCCAGCATTTT
CASSDGGGEQPQHF
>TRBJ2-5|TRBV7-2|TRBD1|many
TGTGCCAGCAGCTTACAAGGACAGGGGGCACGAGAGACCCAGTACTTC
CASSLQGQGARETQYF
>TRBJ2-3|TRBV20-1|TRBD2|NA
TGCAGTGCTAGCCCGGGACTAGCTTGGGATACGCAGTATTTT
CSASPGLAWDTQYF
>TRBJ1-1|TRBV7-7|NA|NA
TGTGCCAGCAGCATGACATTGAACACTGAAGCTTTCTTT
CASSMTLNTEAFF
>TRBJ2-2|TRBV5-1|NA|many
TGCGCCAGCAGTCCGAGAACGACAGGTTCGAACACCGGGGAGCTGTTTTTT
CASSPRTTGSNTGELFF
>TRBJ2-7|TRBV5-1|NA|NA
TGCGCCAGCAGCCCGCCGACAGACGAGCAGTACTTC
CASSPPTDEQYF
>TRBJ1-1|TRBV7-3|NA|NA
TGTGCCAGCAGCTTAGCGTCCGACTTAACGAACACTGAAGCTTTCTTT
CASSLASDLTNTEAFF